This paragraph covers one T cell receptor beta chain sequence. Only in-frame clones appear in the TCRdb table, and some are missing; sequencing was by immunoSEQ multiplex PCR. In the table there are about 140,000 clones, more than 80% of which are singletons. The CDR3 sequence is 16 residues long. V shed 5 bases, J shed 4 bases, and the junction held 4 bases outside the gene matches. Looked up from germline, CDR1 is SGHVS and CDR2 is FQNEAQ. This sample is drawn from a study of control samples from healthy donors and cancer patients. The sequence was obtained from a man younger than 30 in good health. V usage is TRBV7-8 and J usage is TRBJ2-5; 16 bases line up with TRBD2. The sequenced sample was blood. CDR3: CASSLGTSGGGETQYF. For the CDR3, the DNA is TGTGCCAGCAGCCTAGGGACTAGCGGGGGGGGAGAGACCCAGTACTTC.